This TCR beta chain was found in a study of blood T cells in healthy people across ages. Study-level results: Per-million-T-cell TCR beta diversity fell roughly linearly with age.

Using a J-beta primer mix together with a sample-barcoded 5' primer, a second PCR was run for 7 to 11 cycles. TCRdb fed the 5' RACE reads into MiXCR, producing one record per CDR3 protein. The sample holds about 1.5 million distinct CDR3 sequences, about 42% seen once. A note on this clonotype: Its antigen is unidentified.

Deletions cut 7 bases from V and 9 bases from J, with 19 bases between. The CDR3 runs to 14 residues. Germline-derived CDR1 and CDR2 are SNHLY and FYNNEI. This rearrangement joins TRBV2 to TRBJ2-1; TRBD1 is a possible D gene (6 bases). The sample comprised blood. This clonotype was obtained from a young woman in good health. CDR3: CASTKDSTPGEQFF. Here the CDR3 DNA reads TGTGCCAGCACAAAGGACAGCACTCCGGGTGAGCAGTTCTTC.